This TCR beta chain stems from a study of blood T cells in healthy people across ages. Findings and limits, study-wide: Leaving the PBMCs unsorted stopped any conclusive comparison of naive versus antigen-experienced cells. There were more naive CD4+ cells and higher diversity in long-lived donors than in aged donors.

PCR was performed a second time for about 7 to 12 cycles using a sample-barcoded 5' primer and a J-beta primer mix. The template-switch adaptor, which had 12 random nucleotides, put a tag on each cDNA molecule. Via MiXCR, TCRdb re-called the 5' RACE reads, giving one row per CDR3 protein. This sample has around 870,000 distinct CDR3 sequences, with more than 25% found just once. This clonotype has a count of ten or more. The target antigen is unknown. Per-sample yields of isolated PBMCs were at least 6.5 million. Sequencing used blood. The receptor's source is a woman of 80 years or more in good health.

This chain's CDR3 is CASSYSITGGRNSPLHF. The CDR3 DNA follows: TGTGCCAGCAGTTACTCGATCACAGGGGGCAGGAATTCACCCCTCCACTTT. V and J are TRBV6-5 and TRBJ1-6; 9 positions agree with TRBD1. CDR1 and CDR2 from the germline V gene are MNHEY and SVGAGI. V shed 0 bases and J 7 bases; nucleotides not matched to a gene: 7. This CDR3 comprises 17 residues.